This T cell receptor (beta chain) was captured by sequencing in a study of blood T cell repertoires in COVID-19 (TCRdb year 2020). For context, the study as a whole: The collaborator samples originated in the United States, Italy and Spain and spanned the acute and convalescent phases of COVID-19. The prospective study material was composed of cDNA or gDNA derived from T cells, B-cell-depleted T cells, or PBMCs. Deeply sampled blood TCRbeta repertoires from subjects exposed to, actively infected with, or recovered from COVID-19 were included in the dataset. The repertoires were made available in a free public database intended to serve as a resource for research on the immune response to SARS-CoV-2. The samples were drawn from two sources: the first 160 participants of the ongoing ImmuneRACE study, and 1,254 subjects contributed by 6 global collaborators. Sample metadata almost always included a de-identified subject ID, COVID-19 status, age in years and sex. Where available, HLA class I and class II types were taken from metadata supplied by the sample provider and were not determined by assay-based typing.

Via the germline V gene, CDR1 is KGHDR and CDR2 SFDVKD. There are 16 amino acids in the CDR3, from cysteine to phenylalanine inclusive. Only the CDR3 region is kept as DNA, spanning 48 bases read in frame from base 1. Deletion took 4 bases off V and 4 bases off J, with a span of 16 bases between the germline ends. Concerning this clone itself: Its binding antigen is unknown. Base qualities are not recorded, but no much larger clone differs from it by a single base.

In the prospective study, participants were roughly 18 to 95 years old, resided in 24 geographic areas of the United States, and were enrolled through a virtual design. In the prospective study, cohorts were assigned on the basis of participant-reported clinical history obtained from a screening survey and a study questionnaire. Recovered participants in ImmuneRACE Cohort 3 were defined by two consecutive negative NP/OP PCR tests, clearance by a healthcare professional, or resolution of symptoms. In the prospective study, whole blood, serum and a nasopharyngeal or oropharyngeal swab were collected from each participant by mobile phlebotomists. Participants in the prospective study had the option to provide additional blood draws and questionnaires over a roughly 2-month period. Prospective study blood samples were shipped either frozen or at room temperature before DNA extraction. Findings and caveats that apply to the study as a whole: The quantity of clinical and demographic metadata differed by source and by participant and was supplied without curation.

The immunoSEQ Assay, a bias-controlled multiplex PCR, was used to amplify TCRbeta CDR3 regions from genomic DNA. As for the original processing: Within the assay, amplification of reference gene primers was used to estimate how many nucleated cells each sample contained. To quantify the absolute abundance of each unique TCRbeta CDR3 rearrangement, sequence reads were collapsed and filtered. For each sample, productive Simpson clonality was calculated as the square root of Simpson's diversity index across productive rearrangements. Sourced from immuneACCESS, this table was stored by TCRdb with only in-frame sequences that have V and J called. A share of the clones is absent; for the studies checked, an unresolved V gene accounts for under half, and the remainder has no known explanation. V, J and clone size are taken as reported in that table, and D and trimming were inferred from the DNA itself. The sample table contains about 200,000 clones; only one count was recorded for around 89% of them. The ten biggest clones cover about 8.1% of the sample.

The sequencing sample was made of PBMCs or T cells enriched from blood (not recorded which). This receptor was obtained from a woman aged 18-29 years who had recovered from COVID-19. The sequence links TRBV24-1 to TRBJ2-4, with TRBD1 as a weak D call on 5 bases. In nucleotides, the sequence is TGTGCCACCAGTGACTTTACCCAGGGTGGGAAAAACATTCAGTACTTC. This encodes CATSDFTQGGKNIQYF.